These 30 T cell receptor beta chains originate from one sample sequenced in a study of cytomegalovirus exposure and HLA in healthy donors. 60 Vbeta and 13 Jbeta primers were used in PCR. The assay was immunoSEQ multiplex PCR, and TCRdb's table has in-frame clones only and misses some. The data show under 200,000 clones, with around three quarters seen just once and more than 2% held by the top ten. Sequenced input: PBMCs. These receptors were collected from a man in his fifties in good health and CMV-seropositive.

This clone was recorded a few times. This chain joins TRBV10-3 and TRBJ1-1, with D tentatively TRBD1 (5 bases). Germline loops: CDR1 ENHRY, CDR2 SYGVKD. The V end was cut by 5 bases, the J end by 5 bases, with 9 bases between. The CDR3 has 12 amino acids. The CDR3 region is CAISKGETEAFF. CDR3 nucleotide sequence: TGTGCCATCAGTAAAGGGGAAACTGAAGCTTTCTTT.

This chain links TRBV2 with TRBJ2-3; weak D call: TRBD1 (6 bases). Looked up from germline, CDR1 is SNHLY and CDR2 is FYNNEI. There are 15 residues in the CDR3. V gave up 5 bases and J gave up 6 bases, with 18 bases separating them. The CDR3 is CASSKQGRSGDTQYF. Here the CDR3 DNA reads TGTGCCAGCAGTAAACAGGGTAGAAGTGGGGATACGCAGTATTTT.

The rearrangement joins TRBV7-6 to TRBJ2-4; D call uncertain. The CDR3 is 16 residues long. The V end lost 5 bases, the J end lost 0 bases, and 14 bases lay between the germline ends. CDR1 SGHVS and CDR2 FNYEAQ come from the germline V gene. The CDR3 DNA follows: TGTGCCAGCAGCCCCGGGTCAGACCTAGCCAAAAACATTCAGTACTTC. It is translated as CASSPGSDLAKNIQYF.

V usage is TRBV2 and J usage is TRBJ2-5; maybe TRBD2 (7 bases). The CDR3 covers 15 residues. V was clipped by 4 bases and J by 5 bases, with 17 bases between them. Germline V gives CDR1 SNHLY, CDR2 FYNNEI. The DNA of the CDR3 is TGTGCCAGCAGTGGGAGGGAGGGCCAGGGGGAGACCCAGTACTTC. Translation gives CASSGREGQGETQYF.

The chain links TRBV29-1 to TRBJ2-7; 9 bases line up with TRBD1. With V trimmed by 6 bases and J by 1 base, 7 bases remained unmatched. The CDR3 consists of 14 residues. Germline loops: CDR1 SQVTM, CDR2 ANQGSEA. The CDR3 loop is CSVRTGAGSYEQYF. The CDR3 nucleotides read TGCAGCGTAAGGACAGGGGCGGGATCCTACGAGCAGTACTTC.

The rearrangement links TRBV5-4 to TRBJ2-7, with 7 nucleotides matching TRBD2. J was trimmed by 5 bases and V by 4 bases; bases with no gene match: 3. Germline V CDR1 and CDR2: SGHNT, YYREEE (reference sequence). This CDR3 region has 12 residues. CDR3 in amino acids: CASSIGLDEQYF. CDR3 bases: TGTGCCAGCAGCATCGGACTAGACGAGCAGTACTTC.

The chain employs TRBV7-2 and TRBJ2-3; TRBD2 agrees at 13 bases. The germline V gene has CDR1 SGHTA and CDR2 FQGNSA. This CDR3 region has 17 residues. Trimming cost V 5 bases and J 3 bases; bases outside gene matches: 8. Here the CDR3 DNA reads TGTGCCAGCAGCCCCGGAACTAGCGGGGGGGCTACAGATACGCAGTATTTT. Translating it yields CASSPGTSGGATDTQYF.

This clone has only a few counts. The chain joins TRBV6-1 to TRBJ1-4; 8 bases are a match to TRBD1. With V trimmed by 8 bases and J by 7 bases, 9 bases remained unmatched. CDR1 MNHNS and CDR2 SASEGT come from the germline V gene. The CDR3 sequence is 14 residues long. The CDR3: CASEAGGGGEKLFF. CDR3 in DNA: TGTGCCAGCGAGGCAGGGGGCGGAGGTGAAAAACTGTTTTTT.

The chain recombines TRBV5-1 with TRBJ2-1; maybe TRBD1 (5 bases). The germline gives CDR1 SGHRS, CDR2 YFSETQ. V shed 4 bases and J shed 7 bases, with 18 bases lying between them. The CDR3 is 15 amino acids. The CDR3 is CASSQRQPKKNEQFF. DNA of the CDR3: TGCGCCAGCAGCCAAAGACAGCCCAAGAAGAATGAGCAGTTCTTC. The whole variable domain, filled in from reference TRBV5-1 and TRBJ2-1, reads KAGVTQTPRYLIKTRGQQVTLSCSPISGHRSVSWYQQTPGQGLQFLFEYFSETQRNKGNFPGRFSGRQFSNSRSEMNVSTLELGDSALYLCASSQRQPKKNEQFFGPGTRLTVL.

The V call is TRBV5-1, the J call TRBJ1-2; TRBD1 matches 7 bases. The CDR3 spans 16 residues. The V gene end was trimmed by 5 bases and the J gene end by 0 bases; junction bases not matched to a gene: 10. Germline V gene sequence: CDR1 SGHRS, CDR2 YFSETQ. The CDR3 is CASRLGQAEANYGYTF. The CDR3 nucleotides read TGCGCCAGCAGACTCGGACAGGCTGAAGCTAACTATGGCTACACCTTC.

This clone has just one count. The CDR3 coding sequence is TGTGCCAGCAGCTTGCAGGTCCGGGACACGACCTACGAGCAGTACTTC. Protein sequence: CASSLQVRDTTYEQYF. This sequence joins TRBV5-5 and TRBJ2-7, with a tentative D call TRBD1 (6 bases). The CDR3 extends over 16 amino acids. Germline V gene lookup returns CDR1 SGHKS and CDR2 YYEKEE (reference sequence). The V end was cut by 1 base, the J end by 2 bases, with 16 bases between.

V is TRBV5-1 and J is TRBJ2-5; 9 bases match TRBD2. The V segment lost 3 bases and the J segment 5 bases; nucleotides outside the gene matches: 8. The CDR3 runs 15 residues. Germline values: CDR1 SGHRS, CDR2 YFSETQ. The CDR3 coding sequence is TGCGCCAGCAGCTCCGGGACTAGCTTCGGGGAGACCCAGTACTTC. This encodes CASSSGTSFGETQYF.

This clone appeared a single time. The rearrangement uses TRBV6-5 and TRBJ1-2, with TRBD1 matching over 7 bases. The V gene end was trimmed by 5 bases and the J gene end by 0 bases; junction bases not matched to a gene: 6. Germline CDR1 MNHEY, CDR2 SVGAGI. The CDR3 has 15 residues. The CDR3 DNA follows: TGTGCCAGCAGTGCCGGGACAGACGCTAACTATGGCTACACCTTC. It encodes CASSAGTDANYGYTF.

CDR3 sequence: CAHGENSNQPQHF. The CDR3 region has the DNA TGTGCCCACGGGGAAAATAGCAATCAGCCCCAGCATTTT. The chain links TRBV30 to TRBJ1-5; D is ambiguous. V was shortened by 8 bases and J by 0 bases, with 11 bases between the two germline ends. The CDR3 contains 13 residues. Germline CDR1 GTSNPN, CDR2 SVGIG (reference sequence).

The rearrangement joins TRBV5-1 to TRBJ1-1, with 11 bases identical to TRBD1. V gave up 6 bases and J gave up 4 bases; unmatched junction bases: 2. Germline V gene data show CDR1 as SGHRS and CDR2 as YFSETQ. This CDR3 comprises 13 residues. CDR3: CASIGQGATEAFF. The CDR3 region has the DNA TGCGCCAGCATCGGACAGGGGGCCACTGAAGCTTTCTTT.

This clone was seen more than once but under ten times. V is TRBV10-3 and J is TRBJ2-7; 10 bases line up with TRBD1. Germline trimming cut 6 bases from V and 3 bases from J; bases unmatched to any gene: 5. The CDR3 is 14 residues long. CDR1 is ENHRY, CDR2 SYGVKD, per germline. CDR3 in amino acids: CAIRGGQGSYEQYF. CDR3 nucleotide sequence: TGTGCCATCAGGGGGGGACAGGGGAGCTACGAGCAGTACTTC.

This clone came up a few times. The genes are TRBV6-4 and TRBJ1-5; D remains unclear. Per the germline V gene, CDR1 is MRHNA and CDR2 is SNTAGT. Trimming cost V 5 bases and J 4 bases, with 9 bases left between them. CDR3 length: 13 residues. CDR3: CASSLQQNQPQHF. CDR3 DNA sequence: TGTGCCAGCAGTCTACAGCAAAATCAGCCCCAGCATTTT.

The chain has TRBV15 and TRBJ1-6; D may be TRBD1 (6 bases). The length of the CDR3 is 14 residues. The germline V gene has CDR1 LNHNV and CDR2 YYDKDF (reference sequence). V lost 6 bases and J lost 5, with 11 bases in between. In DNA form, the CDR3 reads TGTGCCACCAGAGAGGGGGTAAATAATTCACCCCTCCACTTT. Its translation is CATREGVNNSPLHF.

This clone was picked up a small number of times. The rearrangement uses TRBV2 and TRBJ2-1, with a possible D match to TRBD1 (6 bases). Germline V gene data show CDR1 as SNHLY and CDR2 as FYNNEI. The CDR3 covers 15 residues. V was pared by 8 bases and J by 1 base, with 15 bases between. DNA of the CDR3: TGTGCCAGCGCGGGTGGCAGGGGATCCTACAATGAGCAGTTCTTC. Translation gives CASAGGRGSYNEQFF.

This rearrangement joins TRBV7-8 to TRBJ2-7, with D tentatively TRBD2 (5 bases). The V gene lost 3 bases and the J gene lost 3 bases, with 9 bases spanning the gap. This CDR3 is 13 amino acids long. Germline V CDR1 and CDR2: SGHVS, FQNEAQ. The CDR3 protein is CASSFTGIYEQYF. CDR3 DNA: TGTGCCAGCAGCTTTACCGGGATCTACGAGCAGTACTTC.

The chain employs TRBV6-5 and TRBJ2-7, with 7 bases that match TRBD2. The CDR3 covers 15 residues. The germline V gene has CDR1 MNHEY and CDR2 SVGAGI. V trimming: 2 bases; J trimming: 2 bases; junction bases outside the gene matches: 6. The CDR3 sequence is CASSYMVGGTYEQYF. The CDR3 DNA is TGTGCCAGCAGTTACATGGTCGGGGGGACCTACGAGCAGTACTTC.

This CDR3 is CASSSYSSFLEQFF. CDR3 nucleotides: TGTGCCAGCAGTTCTTACTCAAGTTTCCTTGAGCAGTTCTTC. The chain uses TRBV28 and TRBJ2-1; D ambiguous. CDR3 length equals 14 residues. Trimming stripped 4 bases from V and 9 bases from J, with 16 bases between. Germline V gives CDR1 MDHEN, CDR2 SYDVKM.

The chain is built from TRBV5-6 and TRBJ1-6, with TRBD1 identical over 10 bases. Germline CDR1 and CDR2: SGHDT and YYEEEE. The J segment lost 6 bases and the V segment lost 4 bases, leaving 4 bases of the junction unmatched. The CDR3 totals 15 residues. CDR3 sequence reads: CASSIGTGANSPLHF. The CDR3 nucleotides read TGTGCCAGCAGCATCGGGACAGGGGCTAATTCACCCCTCCACTTT. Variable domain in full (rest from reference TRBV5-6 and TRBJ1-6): DAGVTQSPTHLIKTRGQQVTLRCSPKSGHDTVSWYQQALGQGPQFIFQYYEEEERQRGNFPDRFSGHQFPNYSSELNVNALLLGDSALYLCASSIGTGANSPLHFGNGTRLTVT.

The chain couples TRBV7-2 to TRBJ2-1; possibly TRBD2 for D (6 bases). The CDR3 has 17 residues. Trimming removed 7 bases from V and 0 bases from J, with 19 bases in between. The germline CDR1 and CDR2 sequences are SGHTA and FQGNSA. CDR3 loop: CASIPEWDLSSYNEQFF. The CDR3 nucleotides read TGTGCCAGCATCCCGGAGTGGGACTTGAGCTCCTACAATGAGCAGTTCTTC.

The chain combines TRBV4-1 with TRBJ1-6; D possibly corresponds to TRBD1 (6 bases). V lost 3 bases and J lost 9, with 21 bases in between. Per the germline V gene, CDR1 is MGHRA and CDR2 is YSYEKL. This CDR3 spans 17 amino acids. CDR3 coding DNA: TGCGCCAGCAGCCACCGACCGTACAGGGTGGAATTTTCACCCCTCCACTTT. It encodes CASSHRPYRVEFSPLHF.

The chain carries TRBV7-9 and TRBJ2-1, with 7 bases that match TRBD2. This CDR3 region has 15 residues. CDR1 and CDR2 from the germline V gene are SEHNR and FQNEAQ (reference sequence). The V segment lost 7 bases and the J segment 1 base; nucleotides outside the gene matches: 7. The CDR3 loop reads CASTSAGVSYNEQFF. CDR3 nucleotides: TGTGCCAGCACGTCCGCGGGGGTTTCCTACAATGAGCAGTTCTTC.

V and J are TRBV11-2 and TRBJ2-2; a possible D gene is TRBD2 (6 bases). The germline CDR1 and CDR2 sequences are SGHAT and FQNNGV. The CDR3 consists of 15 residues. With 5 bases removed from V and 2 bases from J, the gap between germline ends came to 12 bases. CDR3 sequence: CASSPRDSNTGELFF. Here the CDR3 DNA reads TGTGCCAGCAGCCCTCGGGACTCCAACACCGGGGAGCTGTTTTTT. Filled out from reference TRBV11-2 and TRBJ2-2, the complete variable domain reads EAGVAQSPRYKIIEKRQSVAFWCNPISGHATLYWYQQILGQGPKLLIQFQNNGVVDDSQLPKDRFSAERLKGVDSTLKIQPAKLEDSAVYLCASSPRDSNTGELFFGEGSRLTVL.

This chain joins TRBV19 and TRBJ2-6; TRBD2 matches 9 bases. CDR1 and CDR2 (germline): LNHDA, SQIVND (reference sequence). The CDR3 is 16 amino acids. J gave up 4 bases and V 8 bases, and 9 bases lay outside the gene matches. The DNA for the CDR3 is TGTGCCAGTTACCGCGGGGGGGCATTGGGGGCCAACGTCCTGACTTTC. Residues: CASYRGGALGANVLTF.

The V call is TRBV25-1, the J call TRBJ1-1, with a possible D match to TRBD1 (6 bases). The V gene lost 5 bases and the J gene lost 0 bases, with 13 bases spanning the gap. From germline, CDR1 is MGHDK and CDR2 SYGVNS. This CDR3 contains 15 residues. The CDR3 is CASSPQTGMNTEAFF. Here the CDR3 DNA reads TGTGCCAGCAGTCCACAGACAGGTATGAACACTGAAGCTTTCTTT.

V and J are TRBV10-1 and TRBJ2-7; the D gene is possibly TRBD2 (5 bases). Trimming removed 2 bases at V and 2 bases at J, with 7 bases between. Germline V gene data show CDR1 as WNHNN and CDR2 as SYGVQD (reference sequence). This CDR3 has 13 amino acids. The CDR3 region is CASSEGLTYEQYF. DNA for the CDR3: TGCGCCAGCAGTGAGGGACTGACCTACGAGCAGTACTTC.